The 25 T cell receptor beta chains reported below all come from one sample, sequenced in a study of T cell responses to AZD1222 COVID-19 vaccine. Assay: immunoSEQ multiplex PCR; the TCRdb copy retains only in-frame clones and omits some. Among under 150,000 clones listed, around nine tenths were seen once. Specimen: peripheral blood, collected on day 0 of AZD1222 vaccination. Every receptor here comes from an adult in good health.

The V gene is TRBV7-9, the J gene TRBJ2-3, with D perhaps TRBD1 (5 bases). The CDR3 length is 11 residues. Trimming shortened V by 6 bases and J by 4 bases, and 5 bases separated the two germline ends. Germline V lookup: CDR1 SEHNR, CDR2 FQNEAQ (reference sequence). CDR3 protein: CASRGPDTQYF. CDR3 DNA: TGTGCCAGCAGGGGGCCAGATACGCAGTATTTT.

The CDR3 nucleotides read TGTGCCAGCAGGGATCCAGGGACCTACGAGCAGTACTTC. Translation gives CASRDPGTYEQYF. The V and J genes are TRBV6-5 and TRBJ2-7, with D possibly matching TRBD1 (5 bases). CDR1 is MNHEY and CDR2 is SVGAGI in the germline V gene. The CDR3 runs to 13 residues. V gave up 6 bases and J gave up 2 bases, with 11 bases separating them.

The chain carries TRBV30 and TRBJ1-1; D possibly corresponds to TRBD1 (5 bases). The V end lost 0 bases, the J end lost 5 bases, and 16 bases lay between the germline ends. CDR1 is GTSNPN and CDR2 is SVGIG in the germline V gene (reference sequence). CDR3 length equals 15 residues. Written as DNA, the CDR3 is TGTGCCTGGAGTGTACGGATCAGCGAGGGGACTGAAGCTTTCTTT. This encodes CAWSVRISEGTEAFF.

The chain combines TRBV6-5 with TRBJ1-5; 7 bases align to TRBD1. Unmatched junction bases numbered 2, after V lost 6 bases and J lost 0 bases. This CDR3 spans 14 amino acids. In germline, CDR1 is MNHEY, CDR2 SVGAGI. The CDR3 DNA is TGTGCCAGCAGCGGACAGGTTAGCAATCAGCCCCAGCATTTT. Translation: CASSGQVSNQPQHF.

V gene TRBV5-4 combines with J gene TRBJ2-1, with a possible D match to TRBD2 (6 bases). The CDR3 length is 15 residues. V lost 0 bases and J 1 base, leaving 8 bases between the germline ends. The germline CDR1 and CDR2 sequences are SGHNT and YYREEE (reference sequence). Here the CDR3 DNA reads TGTGCCAGCAGCTTGGTCGGGAGATCCTACAATGAGCAGTTCTTC. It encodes CASSLVGRSYNEQFF.

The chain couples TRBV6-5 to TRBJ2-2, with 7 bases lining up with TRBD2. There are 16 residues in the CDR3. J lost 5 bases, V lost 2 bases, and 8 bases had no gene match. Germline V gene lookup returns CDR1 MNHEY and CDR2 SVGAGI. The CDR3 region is CASSYDPGRGTGELFF. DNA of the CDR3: TGTGCCAGCAGTTACGATCCAGGGCGGGGGACCGGGGAGCTGTTTTTT.

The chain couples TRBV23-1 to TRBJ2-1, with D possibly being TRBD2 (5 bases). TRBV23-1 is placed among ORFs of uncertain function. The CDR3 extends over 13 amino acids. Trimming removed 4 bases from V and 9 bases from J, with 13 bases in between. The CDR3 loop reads CASSPTGVREQFF. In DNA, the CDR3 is TGCGCCAGCAGTCCGACCGGGGTCCGTGAGCAGTTCTTC.

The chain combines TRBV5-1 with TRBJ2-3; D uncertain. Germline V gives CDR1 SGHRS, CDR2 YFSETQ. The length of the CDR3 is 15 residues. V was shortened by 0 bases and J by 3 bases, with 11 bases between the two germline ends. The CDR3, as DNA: TGCGCCAGCAGCTTGGGGGTGTTAGGGACAGATACGCAGTATTTT. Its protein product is CASSLGVLGTDTQYF.

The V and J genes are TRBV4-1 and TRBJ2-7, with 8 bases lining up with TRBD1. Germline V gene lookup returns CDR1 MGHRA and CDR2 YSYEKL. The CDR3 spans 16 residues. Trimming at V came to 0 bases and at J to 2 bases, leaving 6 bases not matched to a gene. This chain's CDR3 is CASSQEAARGPYEQYF. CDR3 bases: TGCGCCAGCAGCCAAGAAGCGGCCAGGGGGCCCTACGAGCAGTACTTC.

The DNA for the CDR3 is TGTGCCAGCTCCGTGGGGGCCCATAGCAATCAGCCCCAGCATTTT. Encoded protein: CASSVGAHSNQPQHF. The chain couples TRBV6-5 to TRBJ1-5; D is possibly TRBD1 (6 bases). CDR3 size: 15 residues. The V gene lost 8 bases and the J gene lost 0 bases, with 14 bases spanning the gap. Per the germline V gene, CDR1 is MNHEY and CDR2 is SVGAGI.

The CDR3 spells CASSLRRAARTTDTQYF. For the CDR3, the DNA is TGTGCCAGCAGCTTAAGGCGAGCGGCCCGAACCACAGATACGCAGTATTTT. The rearrangement joins TRBV11-3 to TRBJ2-3; perhaps TRBD2 as D (5 bases). Between the trimmed V and J ends, which lost 2 bases and 2 bases, there was a span of 17 bases. The germline CDR1 and CDR2 sequences are SGHNT and YENEEA. The CDR3 has 17 residues.

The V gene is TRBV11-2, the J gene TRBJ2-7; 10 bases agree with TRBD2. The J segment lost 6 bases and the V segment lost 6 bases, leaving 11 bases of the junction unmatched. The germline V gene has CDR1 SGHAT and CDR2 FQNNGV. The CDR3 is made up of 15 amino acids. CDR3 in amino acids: CASSLKWSSGSEQYF. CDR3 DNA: TGTGCCAGCAGTTTAAAATGGTCTAGCGGGAGCGAGCAGTACTTC.

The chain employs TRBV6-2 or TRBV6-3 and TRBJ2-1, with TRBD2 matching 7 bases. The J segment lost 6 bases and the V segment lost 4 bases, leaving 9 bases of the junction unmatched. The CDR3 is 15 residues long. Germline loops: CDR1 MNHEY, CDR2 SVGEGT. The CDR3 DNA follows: TGTGCCAGCAGTTCAGAACGGGAGGCCCTCAATGAGCAGTTCTTC. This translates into CASSSEREALNEQFF.

This CDR3 reads CASSPGTDHGTQYF. The CDR3 DNA follows: TGTGCCAGCAGCCCCGGGACGGATCATGGTACGCAGTATTTT. The chain uses TRBV6-5 and TRBJ2-3; either TRBD1 or TRBD2 may fit D (5 bases each). Trimming pared 6 bases from V and 8 bases from J, leaving 18 bases between. CDR1 and CDR2 (germline): MNHEY, SVGAGI. The CDR3 runs to 14 residues.

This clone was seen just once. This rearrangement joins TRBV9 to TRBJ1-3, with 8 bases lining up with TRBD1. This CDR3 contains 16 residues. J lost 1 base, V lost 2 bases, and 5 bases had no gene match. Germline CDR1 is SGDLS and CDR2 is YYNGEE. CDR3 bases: TGTGCCAGCAGCGTCGGGACAGGTGATTCTGGAAACACCATATATTTT. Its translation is CASSVGTGDSGNTIYF. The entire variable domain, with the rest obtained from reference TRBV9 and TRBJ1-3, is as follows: DSGVTQTPKHLITATGQRVTLRCSPRSGDLSVYWYQQSLDQGLQFLIQYYNGEERAKGNILERFSAQQFPDLHSELNLSSLELGDSALYFCASSVGTGDSGNTIYFGEGSWLTVV.

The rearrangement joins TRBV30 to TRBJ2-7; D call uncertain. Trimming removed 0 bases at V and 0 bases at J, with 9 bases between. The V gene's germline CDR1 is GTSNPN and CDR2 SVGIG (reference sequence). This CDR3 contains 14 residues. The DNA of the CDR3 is TGTGCCTGGAGTGTACTGGCGGCCTCCTACGAGCAGTACTTC. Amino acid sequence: CAWSVLAASYEQYF.

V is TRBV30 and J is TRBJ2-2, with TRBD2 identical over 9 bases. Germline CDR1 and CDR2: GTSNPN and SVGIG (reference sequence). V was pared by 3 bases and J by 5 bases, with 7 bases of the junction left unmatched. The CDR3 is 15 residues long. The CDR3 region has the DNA TGTGCCTGGAGATTTAGCGGGGGAGGGACCGGGGAGCTGTTTTTT. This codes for CAWRFSGGGTGELFF. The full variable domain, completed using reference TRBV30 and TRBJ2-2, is SQTIHQWPATLVQPVGSPLSLECTVEGTSNPNLYWYRQAAGRGLQLLFYSVGIGQISSEVPQNLSASRPQDRQFILSSKKLLLSDSGFYLCAWRFSGGGTGELFFGEGSRLTVL.

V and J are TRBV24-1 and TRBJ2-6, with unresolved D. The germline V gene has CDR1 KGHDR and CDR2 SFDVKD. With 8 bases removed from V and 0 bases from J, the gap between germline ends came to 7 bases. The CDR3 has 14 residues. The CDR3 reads CATTGSSGANVLTF. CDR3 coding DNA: TGTGCCACCACAGGCAGCTCTGGGGCCAACGTCCTGACTTTC.

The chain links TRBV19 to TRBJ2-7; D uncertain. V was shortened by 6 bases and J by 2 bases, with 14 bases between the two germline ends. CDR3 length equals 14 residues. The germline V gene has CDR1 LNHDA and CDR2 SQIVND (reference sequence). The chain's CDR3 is CASSERTLPYEQYF. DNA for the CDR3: TGTGCCAGTAGCGAGAGAACGTTACCCTACGAGCAGTACTTC. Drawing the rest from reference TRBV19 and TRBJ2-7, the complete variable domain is DGGITQSPKYLFRKEGQNVTLSCEQNLNHDAMYWYRQDPGQGLRLIYYSQIVNDFQKGDIAEGYSVSREKKESFPLTVTSAQKNPTAFYLCASSERTLPYEQYFGPGTRLTVT.

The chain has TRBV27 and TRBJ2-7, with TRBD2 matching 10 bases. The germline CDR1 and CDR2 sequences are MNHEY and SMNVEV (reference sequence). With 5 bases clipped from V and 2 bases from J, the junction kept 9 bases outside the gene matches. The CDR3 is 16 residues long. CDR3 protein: CASSPGLAVSPYEQYF. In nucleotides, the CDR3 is TGTGCCAGCAGTCCCGGACTAGCGGTCTCTCCCTACGAGCAGTACTTC.

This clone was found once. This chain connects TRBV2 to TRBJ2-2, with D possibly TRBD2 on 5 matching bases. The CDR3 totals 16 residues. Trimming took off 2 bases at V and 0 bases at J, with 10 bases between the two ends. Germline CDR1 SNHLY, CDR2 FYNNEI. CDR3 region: CASSEIGAANTGELFF. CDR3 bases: TGTGCCAGCAGTGAAATCGGAGCGGCGAACACCGGGGAGCTGTTTTTT.

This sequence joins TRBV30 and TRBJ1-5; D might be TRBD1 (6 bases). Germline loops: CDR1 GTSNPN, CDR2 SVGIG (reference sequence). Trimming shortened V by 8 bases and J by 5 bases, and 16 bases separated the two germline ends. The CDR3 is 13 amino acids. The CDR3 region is CAINLSGDQPQHF. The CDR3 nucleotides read TGTGCCATCAACCTCTCAGGGGATCAGCCCCAGCATTTT.

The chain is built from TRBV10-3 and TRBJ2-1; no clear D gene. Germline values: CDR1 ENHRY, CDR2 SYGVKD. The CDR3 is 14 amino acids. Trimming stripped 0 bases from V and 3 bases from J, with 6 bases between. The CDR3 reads CAISESTLYNEQFF. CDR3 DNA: TGTGCCATCAGTGAGTCGACTCTCTACAATGAGCAGTTCTTC.

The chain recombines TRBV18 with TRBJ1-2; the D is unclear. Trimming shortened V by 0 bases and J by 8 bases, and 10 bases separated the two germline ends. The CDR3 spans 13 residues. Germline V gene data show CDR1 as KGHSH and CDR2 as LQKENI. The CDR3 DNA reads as TGTGCCAGCTCACCACCTCGCGGGAAAGGCTACACCTTC. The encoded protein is CASSPPRGKGYTF.

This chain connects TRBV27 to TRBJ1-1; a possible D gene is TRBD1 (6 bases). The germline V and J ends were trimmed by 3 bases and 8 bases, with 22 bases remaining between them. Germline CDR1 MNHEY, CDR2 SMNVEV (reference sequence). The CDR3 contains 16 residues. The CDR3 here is CASSLNSLGGTAEAFF. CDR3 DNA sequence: TGTGCCAGCAGTTTGAATTCGCTAGGGGGTACCGCCGAAGCTTTCTTT.